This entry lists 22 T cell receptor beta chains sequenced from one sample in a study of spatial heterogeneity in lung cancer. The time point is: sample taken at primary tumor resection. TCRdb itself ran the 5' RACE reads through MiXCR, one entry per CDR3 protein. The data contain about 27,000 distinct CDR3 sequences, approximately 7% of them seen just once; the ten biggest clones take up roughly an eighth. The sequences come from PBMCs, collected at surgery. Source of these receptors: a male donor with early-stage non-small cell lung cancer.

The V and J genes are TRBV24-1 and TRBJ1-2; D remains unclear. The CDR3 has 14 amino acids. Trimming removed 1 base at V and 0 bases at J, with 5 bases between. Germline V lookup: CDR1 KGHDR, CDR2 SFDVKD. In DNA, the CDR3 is TGTGCCACCAGTGATTTAACGACTAACTATGGCTACACCTTC. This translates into CATSDLTTNYGYTF.

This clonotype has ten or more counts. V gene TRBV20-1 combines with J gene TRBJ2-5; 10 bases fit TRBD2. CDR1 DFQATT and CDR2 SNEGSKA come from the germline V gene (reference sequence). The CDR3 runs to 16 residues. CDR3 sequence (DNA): TGCAGCGCGCACCCGGGACTAGCGAGATTTCAAGAGACCCAGTACTTC. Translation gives CSAHPGLARFQETQYF.

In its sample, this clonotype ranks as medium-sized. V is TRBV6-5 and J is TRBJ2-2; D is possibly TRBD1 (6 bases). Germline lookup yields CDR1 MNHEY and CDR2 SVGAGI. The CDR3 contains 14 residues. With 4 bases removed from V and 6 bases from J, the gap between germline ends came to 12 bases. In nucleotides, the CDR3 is TGTGCCAGCAGTTTAACTCAGGGGTCCGGGGAGCTGTTTTTT. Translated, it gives CASSLTQGSGELFF.

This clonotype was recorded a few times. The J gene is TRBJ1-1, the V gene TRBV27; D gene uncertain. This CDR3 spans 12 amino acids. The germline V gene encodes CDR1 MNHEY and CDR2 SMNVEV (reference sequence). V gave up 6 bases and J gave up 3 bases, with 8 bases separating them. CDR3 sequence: CASRLGDTEAFF. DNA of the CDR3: TGTGCCAGCAGGTTGGGAGACACTGAAGCTTTCTTT.

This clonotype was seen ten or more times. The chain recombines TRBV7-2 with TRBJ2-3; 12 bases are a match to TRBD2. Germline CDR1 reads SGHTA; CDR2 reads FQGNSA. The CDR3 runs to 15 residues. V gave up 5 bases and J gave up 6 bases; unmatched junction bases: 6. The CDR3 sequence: CASSTSGGREDTQYF. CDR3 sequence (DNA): TGTGCCAGCAGCACTAGCGGGGGGCGGGAGGATACGCAGTATTTT.

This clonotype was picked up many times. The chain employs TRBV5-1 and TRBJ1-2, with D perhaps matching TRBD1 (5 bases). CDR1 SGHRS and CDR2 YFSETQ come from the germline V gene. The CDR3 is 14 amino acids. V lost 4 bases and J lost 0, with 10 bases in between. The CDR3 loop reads CASSRGRANYGYTF. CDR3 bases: TGCGCCAGCAGCAGGGGCCGAGCTAACTATGGCTACACCTTC.

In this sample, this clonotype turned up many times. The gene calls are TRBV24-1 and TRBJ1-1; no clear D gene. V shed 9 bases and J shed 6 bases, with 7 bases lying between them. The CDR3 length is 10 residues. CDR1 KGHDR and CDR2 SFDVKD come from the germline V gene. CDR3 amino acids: CATRRPEAFF. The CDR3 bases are TGTGCCACCCGCCGCCCTGAAGCTTTCTTT.

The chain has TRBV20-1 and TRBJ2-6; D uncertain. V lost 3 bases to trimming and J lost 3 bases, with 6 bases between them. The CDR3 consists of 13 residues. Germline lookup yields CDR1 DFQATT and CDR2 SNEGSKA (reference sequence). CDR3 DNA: TGCAGTGCTAGTGCGAATGGGGCCAACGTCCTGACTTTC. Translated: CSASANGANVLTF.

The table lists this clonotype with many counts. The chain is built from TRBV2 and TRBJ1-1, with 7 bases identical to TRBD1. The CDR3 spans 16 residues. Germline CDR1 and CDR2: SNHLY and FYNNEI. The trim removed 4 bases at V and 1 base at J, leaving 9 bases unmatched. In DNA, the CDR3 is TGTGCCAGCAGTGTCTTACTGGACAGGACGAACACTGAAGCTTTCTTT. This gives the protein CASSVLLDRTNTEAFF.

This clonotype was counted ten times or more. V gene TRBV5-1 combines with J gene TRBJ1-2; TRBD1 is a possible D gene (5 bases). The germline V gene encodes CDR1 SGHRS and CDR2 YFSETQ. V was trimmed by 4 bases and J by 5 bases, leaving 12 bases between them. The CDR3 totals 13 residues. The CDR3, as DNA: TGCGCCAGCAGCCCCGGGCAGGGTTATGGCTACACCTTC. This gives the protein CASSPGQGYGYTF.

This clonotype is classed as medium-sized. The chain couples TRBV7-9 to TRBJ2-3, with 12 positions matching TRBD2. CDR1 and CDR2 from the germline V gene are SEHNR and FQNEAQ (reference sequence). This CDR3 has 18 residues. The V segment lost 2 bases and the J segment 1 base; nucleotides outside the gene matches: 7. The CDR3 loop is CASSLPPRLAGGTDTQYF. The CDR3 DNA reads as TGTGCCAGCAGCTTACCTCCCCGACTAGCGGGAGGCACAGATACGCAGTATTTT.

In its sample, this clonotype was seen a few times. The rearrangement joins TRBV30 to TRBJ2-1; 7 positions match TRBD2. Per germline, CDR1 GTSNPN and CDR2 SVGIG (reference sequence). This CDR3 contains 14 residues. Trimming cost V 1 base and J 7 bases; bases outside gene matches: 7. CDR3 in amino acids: CAWSGTRGGNEQFF. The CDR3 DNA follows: TGTGCCTGGAGTGGAACTAGGGGAGGGAATGAGCAGTTCTTC.

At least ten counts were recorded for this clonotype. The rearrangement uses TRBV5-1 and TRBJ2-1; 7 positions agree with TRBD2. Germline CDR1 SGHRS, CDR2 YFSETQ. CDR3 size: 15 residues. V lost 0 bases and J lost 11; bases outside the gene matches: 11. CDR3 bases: TGCGCCAGCAGCTTGGTTAATTCGGGGAGGGCCCAGCAGTTCTTC. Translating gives CASSLVNSGRAQQFF.

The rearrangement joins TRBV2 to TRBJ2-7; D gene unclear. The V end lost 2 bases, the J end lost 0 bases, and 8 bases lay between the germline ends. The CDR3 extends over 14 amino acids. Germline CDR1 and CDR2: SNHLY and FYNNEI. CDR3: CASSERWGSYEQYF. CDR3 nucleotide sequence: TGTGCCAGCAGTGAAAGGTGGGGCTCCTACGAGCAGTACTTC. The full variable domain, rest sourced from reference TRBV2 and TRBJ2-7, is EPEVTQTPSHQVTQMGQEVILRCVPISNHLYFYWYRQILGQKVEFLVSFYNNEISEKSEIFDDQFSVERPDGSNFTLKIRSTKLEDSAMYFCASSERWGSYEQYFGPGTRLTVT.

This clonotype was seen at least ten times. Here the CDR3 reads CASNQRGHRGNEQFF. Written as DNA, the CDR3 is TGTGCCAGCAACCAAAGGGGCCACCGGGGCAATGAGCAGTTCTTC. The chain couples TRBV6-1 to TRBJ2-1, with D perhaps given as TRBD1 or TRBD2 (5 bases each). In germline, CDR1 is MNHNS, CDR2 SASEGT. Trimming pared 7 bases from V and 6 bases from J, leaving 19 bases between. The CDR3 is 15 residues long.

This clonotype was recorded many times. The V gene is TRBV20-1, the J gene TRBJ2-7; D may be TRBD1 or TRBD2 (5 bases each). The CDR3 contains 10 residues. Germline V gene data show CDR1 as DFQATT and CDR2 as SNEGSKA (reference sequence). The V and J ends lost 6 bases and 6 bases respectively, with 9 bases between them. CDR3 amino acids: CSAAGSEQYV. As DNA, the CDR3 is TGCAGTGCGGCAGGGAGCGAGCAGTACGTC.

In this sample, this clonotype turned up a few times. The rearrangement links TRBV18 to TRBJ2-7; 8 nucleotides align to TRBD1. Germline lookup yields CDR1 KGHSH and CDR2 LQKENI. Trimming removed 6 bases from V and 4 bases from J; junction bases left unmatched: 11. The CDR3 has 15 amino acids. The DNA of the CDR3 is TGTGCCAGCTCCCCGATGGACAGGGTGTTTTACGAGCAGTACTTC. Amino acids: CASSPMDRVFYEQYF.

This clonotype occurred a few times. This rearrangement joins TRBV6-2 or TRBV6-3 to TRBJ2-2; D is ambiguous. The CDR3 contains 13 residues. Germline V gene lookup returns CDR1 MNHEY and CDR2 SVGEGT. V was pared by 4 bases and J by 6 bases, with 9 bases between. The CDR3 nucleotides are TGTGCCAGCAGTTCACGACATTCCGGGGAGCTGTTTTTT. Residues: CASSSRHSGELFF.

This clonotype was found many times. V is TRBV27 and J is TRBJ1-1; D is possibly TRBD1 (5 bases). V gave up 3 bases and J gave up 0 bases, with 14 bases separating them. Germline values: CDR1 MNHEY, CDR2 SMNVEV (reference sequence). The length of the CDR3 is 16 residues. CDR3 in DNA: TGTGCCAGCAGTTTCAGTTGGGACCGTATGAACACTGAAGCTTTCTTT. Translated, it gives CASSFSWDRMNTEAFF.

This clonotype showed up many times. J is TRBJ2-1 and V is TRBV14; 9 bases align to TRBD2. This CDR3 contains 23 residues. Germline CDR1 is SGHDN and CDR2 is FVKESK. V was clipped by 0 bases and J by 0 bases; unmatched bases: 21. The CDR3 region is CASSQDPIITGLARISSYNEQFF. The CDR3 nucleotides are TGTGCCAGCAGCCAAGACCCTATTATTACGGGACTAGCAAGGATAAGCTCCTACAATGAGCAGTTCTTC.

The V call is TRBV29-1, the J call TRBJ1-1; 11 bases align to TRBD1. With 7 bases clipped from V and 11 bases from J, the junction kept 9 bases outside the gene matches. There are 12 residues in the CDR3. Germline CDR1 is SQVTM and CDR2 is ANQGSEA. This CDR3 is CSAKRTGGEAFF. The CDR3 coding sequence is TGCAGCGCTAAAAGGACAGGGGGCGAGGCTTTCTTT. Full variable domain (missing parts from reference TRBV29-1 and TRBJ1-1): SAVISQKPSRDICQRGTSLTIQCQVDSQVTMMFWYRQQPGQSLTLIATANQGSEATYESGFVIDKFPISRPNLTFSTLTVSNMSPEDSSIYLCSAKRTGGEAFFGQGTRLTVV.

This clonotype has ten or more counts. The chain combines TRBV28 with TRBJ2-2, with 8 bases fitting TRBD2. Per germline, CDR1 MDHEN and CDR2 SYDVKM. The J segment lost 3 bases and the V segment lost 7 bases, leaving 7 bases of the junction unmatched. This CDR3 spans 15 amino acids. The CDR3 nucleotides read TGTGCCAGCACAGTAGCGGGGTCCTACACCGGGGAGCTGTTTTTT. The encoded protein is CASTVAGSYTGELFF. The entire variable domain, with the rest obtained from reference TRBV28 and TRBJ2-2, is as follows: DVKVTQSSRYLVKRTGEKVFLECVQDMDHENMFWYRQDPGLGLRLIYFSYDVKMKEKGDIPEGYSVSREKKERFSLILESASTNQTSMYLCASTVAGSYTGELFFGEGSRLTVL.